The rows below give T cell receptor beta chains drawn from one sample of a study of blood T cells in healthy people across ages. TCRdb passed the 5' RACE reads through MiXCR, listing each CDR3 protein once. The sample has about 970,000 distinct CDR3 sequences, roughly 51% seen once. The sample comprised blood. These TCRs come from a woman aged 60-75 years in good health. Both conserved end residues are part of each CDR3. The D gene is left open where the match is weak. Only part of the rows carry a size: once, few, many, or a class if the clone is expanded.

size	D	V	J	DNA	CDR3
-	-	TRBV5-1	TRBJ2-7	TGCGCCAGCAGCTTCGCTGAGGACTACGAGCAGTACTTC	CASSFAEDYEQYF
-	-	TRBV7-9	TRBJ2-7	TGTGCCAGCAGCCAAACAGGTTTCGACGAGCAGTACTTC	CASSQTGFDEQYF
few	TRBD2	TRBV4-2	TRBJ2-1	TGTGCCAGCAGCCAAGCGGGAGGGCACCCTGAGCAGTTCTTC	CASSQAGGHPEQFF
few	-	TRBV4-1	TRBJ2-1	TGCGCCAGCAGAGCGGAAGCAGATTACAATGAGCAGTTCTTC	CASRAEADYNEQFF
few	TRBD2	TRBV7-2	TRBJ2-3	TGTGCCAGCAGTAGACTAGCGGGAGGGAAAGATACGCAGTATTTT	CASSRLAGGKDTQYF
-	-	TRBV5-1	TRBJ2-6	TGCGCCAGCAGGCCCCCCGGAGGGTCTGGGGCCAACGTCCTGACTTTC	CASRPPGGSGANVLTF
-	TRBD1	TRBV27	TRBJ1-1	TGTGCCAGCAGTTCCGCGACAGGGGTGAACACTGAAGCTTTCTTT	CASSSATGVNTEAFF
-	-	TRBV4-3	TRBJ1-6	TGCGCCAGCACCCCATCAAGAGGGGCGGGCTCCTATAATTCACCCCTCCACTTT	CASTPSRGAGSYNSPLHF
-	TRBD2	TRBV7-2	TRBJ2-1	TGTGCCAGCAGCACCTCCCCCGTAGCGGGGAAGGTACGTGAGCAGTTCTTC	CASSTSPVAGKVREQFF
-	-	TRBV10-3	TRBJ2-1	TGTGCCATCGCCCCAGGTCTCACGGAGCAGTTCTTC	CAIAPGLTEQFF
few	TRBD2	TRBV7-2	TRBJ2-1	TGTGCCAGCAGCTTAGACGGTAGCGGGAGCAATGAGCAGTTCTTC	CASSLDGSGSNEQFF
few	-	TRBV6-2/TRBV6-3	TRBJ1-2	TGTGCCAGCAGCAACAGGGCCGACTATGGCTACACCTTC	CASSNRADYGYTF
-	TRBD1	TRBV5-1	TRBJ2-5	TGCGCCAGCAGCTTGCTGTCGGGGACAGAGAGGGAGACCCAGTACTTC	CASSLLSGTERETQYF
few	TRBD2	TRBV7-2	TRBJ2-7	TGTGCCAGCAGCTTAGCTCGGGGACTAGTGTACGAGCAGTACTTC	CASSLARGLVYEQYF